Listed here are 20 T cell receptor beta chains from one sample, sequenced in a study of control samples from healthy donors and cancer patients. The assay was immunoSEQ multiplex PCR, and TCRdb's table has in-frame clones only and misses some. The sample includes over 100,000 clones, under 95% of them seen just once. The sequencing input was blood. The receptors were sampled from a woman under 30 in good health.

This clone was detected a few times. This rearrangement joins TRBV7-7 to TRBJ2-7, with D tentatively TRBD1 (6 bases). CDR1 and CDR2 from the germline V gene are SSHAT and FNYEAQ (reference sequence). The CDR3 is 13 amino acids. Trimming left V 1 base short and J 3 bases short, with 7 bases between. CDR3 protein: CASSLEQGYEQYF. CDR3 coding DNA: TGTGCCAGCAGCTTAGAACAGGGCTACGAGCAGTACTTC.

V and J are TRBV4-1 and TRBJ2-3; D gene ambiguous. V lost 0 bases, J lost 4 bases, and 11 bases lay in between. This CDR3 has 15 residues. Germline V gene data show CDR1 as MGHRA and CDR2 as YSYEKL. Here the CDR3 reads CASSQEWARSDTQYF. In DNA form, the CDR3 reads TGCGCCAGCAGCCAAGAATGGGCGAGATCAGATACGCAGTATTTT.

In DNA, the CDR3 is TGCAGCGTTGAAGATCCAGAGACAGGGGTCACCGGGGAGCTGTTTTTT. It is translated as CSVEDPETGVTGELFF. The chain combines TRBV29-1 with TRBJ2-2; 8 positions agree with TRBD1. Per germline, CDR1 SQVTM and CDR2 ANQGSEA. V was clipped by 0 bases and J by 4 bases; unmatched bases: 7. This CDR3 contains 16 residues.

The CDR3 DNA reads as TGTGCCAGCACAGTAGGTGGCTATGGCTACACCTTC. Protein sequence: CASTVGGYGYTF. The V and J genes are TRBV2 and TRBJ1-2; unclear D gene. The germline gives CDR1 SNHLY, CDR2 FYNNEI. The CDR3 consists of 12 residues. V was shortened by 7 bases and J by 4 bases, with 10 bases between the two germline ends. Looking up the rest from reference TRBV2 and TRBJ1-2 gives the full variable domain: EPEVTQTPSHQVTQMGQEVILRCVPISNHLYFYWYRQILGQKVEFLVSFYNNEISEKSEIFDDQFSVERPDGSNFTLKIRSTKLEDSAMYFCASTVGGYGYTFGSGTRLTVV.

CDR3: CASSPGFLINSPLHF. CDR3 in DNA: TGTGCCAGCAGTCCGGGTTTTCTCATTAATTCACCCCTCCACTTT. This chain uses TRBV6-5 with TRBJ1-6; D is ambiguous. Germline V CDR1 and CDR2: MNHEY, SVGAGI. This CDR3 is built from 15 residues. Trimming cost V 5 bases and J 6 bases, with 14 bases left between them.

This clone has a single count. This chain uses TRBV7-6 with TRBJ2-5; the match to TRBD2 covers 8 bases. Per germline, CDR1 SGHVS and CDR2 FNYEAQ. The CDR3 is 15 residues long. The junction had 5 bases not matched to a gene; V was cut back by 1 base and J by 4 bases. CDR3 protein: CASSLVGGAPETQYF. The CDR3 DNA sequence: TGTGCCAGCAGCTTAGTCGGGGGGGCCCCAGAGACCCAGTACTTC.

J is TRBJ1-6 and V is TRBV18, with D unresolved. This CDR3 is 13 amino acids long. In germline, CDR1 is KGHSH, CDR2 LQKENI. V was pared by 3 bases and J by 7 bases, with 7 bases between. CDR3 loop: CASSPLGNSPLHF. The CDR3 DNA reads TGTGCCAGCTCACCCCTAGGCAATTCACCCCTCCACTTT. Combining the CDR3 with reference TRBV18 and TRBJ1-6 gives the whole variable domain NAGVMQNPRHLVRRRGQEARLRCSPMKGHSHVYWYRQLPEEGLKFMVYLQKENIIDESGMPKERFSAEFPKEGPSILRIQQVVRGDSAAYFCASSPLGNSPLHFGNGTRLTVT.

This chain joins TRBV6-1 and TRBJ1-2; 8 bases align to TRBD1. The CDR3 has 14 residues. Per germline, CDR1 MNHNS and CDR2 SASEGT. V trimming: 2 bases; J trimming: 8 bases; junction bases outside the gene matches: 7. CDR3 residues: CASSESQGAKGYTF. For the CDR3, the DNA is TGTGCCAGCAGTGAATCGCAGGGGGCGAAGGGCTACACCTTC.

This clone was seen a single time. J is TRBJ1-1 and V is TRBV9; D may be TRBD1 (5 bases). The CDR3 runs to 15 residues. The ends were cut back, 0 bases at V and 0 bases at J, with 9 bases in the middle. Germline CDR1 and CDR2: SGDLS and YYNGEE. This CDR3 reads CASSVGLGLNTEAFF. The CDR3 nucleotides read TGTGCCAGCAGCGTAGGTTTGGGGCTGAACACTGAAGCTTTCTTT.

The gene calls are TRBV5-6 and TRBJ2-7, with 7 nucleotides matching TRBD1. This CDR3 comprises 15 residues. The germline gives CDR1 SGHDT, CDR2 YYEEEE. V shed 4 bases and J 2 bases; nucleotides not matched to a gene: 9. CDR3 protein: CASSVLGQDPYEQYF. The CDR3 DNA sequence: TGTGCCAGCAGCGTATTAGGACAGGACCCCTACGAGCAGTACTTC.

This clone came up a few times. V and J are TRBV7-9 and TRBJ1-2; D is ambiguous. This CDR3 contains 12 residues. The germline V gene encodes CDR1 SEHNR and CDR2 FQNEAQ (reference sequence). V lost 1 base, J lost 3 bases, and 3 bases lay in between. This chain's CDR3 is CASSLVDYGYTF. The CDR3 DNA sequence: TGTGCCAGCAGCTTAGTGGACTATGGCTACACCTTC.

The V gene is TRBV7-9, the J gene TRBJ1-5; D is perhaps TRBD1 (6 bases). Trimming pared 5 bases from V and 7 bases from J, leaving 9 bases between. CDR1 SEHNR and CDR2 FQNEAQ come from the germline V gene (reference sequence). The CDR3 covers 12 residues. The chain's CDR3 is CASSQGTQPQHF. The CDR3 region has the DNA TGTGCCAGCAGCCAGGGGACACAGCCCCAGCATTTT.

The CDR3 loop is CASRDTLYNEQFF. CDR3 coding DNA: TGTGCCAGCAGGGACACTCTCTACAATGAGCAGTTCTTC. The V gene is TRBV6-5, the J gene TRBJ2-1; maybe TRBD1 (5 bases). V lost 6 bases, J lost 3 bases, and 9 bases lay in between. The germline CDR1 and CDR2 sequences are MNHEY and SVGAGI. This CDR3 spans 13 amino acids.

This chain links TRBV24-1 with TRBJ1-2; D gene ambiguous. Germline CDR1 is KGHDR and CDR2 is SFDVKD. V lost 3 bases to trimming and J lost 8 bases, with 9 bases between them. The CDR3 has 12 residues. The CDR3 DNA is TGTGCCACCAGTGATACCCCGGGCGGCTACACCTTC. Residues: CATSDTPGGYTF.

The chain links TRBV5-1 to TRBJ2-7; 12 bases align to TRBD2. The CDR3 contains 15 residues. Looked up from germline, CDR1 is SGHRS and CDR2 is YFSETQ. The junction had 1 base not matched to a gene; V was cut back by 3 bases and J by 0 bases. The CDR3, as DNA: TGCGCCAGCAGCTCGACTAGCGGGGGCTCCTACGAGCAGTACTTC. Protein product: CASSSTSGGSYEQYF.

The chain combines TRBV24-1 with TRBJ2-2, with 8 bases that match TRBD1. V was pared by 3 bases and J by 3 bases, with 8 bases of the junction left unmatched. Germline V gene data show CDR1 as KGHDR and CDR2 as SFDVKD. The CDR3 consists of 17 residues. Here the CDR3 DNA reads TGTGCCACCAGTGATACGACAGGGGTTGGGGACACCGGGGAGCTGTTTTTT. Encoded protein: CATSDTTGVGDTGELFF.

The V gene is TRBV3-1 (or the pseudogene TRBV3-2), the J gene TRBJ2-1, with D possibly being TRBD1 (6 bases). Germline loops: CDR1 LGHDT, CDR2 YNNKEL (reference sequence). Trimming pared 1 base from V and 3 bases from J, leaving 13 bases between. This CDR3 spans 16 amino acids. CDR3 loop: CASSQGSGTNYNEQFF. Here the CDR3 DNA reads TGTGCCAGCAGCCAAGGATCCGGGACAAACTACAATGAGCAGTTCTTC.

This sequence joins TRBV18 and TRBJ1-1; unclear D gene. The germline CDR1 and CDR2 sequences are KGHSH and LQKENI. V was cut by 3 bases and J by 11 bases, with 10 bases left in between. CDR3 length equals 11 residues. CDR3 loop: CASSPLDDAFF. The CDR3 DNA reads TGTGCCAGCTCACCTTTGGATGACGCTTTCTTT.

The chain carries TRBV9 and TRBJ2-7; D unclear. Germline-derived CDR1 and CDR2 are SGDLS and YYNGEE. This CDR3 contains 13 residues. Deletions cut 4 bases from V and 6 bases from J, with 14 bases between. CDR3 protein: CASSPQPLGEQYF. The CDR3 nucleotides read TGTGCCAGCAGCCCGCAACCTCTAGGCGAGCAGTACTTC. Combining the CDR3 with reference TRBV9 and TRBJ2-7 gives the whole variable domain DSGVTQTPKHLITATGQRVTLRCSPRSGDLSVYWYQQSLDQGLQFLIQYYNGEERAKGNILERFSAQQFPDLHSELNLSSLELGDSALYFCASSPQPLGEQYFGPGTRLTVT.

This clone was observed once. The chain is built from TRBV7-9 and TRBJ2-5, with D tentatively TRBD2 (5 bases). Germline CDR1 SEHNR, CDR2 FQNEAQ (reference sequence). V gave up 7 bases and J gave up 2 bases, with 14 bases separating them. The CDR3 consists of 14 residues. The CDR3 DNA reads TGTGCCAGCAACCGACCGGCGGGTCAAGAGACCCAGTACTTC. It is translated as CASNRPAGQETQYF.